One and the same sample provided the 18 T cell receptor beta chains below, sequenced in a study of T cells in Graves' hyperthyroidism and ophthalmopathy. TCR beta CDR3 regions were amplified from RNA. The HTBI primer set was used in a first-round RT-PCR of the TCR CDR3. Each CDR3 protein is one row after TCRdb ran MiXCR on the multiplex PCR reads. The sample records about 350,000 distinct CDR3 sequences, approximately 14% being singletons. Sequencing used blood. The receptors were sampled from a woman between 35 and 50 years old with Graves' ophthalmopathy.

This clonotype occurred a few times. The J gene is TRBJ1-5, the V gene TRBV19, with D possibly TRBD1 on 5 matching bases. CDR1 and CDR2 from the germline V gene are LNHDA and SQIVND (reference sequence). V dropped 3 bases and J dropped 4 bases, with 13 bases sitting between them. CDR3 length equals 15 residues. CDR3 residues: CASSIEGRGNQPQHF. CDR3 nucleotides: TGTGCCAGTAGTATCGAGGGCCGGGGGAATCAGCCCCAGCATTTT.

This clonotype was counted ten times or more. The rearrangement links TRBV2 to TRBJ1-5; D is unclear. V shed 1 base and J shed 5 bases, with 9 bases lying between them. The CDR3 contains 14 residues. The V gene's germline CDR1 is SNHLY and CDR2 FYNNEI. The chain's CDR3 is CASSEEGGYQPQHF. The CDR3 DNA reads TGTGCCAGCAGTGAAGAGGGAGGGTATCAGCCCCAGCATTTT.

In this sample, this clonotype turned up many times. The rearrangement links TRBV14 to TRBJ2-2; no firm D call. There are 13 residues in the CDR3. Germline CDR1 SGHDN, CDR2 FVKESK. Trimming shortened V by 3 bases and J by 6 bases, and 8 bases separated the two germline ends. The CDR3 loop is CASSQPRSGELFF. DNA of the CDR3: TGTGCCAGCAGCCAGCCCAGATCCGGGGAGCTGTTTTTT.

This clonotype was observed at least ten times. The V and J genes are TRBV20-1 and TRBJ2-7; D possibly corresponds to TRBD2 (6 bases). From germline, CDR1 is DFQATT and CDR2 SNEGSKA (reference sequence). The length of the CDR3 is 13 residues. Trimming removed 1 base at V and 2 bases at J, with 9 bases between. The CDR3 DNA sequence: TGCAGTGCTAGAGGCGGGACCACCTACGAGCAGTACTTC. As protein: CSARGGTTYEQYF.

The chain carries TRBV9 and TRBJ1-2; D gene unclear. CDR3 length equals 13 residues. From germline, CDR1 is SGDLS and CDR2 YYNGEE. Trimming removed 0 bases from V and 4 bases from J, with 7 bases in between. CDR3 protein: CASSVGEAYGYTF. The CDR3 DNA follows: TGTGCCAGCAGCGTAGGTGAGGCCTATGGCTACACCTTC. Full variable domain (missing parts from reference TRBV9 and TRBJ1-2): DSGVTQTPKHLITATGQRVTLRCSPRSGDLSVYWYQQSLDQGLQFLIQYYNGEERAKGNILERFSAQQFPDLHSELNLSSLELGDSALYFCASSVGEAYGYTFGSGTRLTVV.

The gene calls are TRBV5-5 and TRBJ2-7; D might be TRBD1 (6 bases). With 7 bases removed from V and 0 bases from J, the gap between germline ends came to 14 bases. Germline loops: CDR1 SGHKS, CDR2 YYEKEE (reference sequence). CDR3 length: 14 residues. CDR3 sequence (DNA): TGTGCCAGCGGAAGGGACACTTCCTCCTACGAGCAGTACTTC. It is translated as CASGRDTSSYEQYF.

This clonotype was seen a handful of times. This chain joins TRBV5-1 and TRBJ1-6; no clear D gene. V was cut by 6 bases and J by 6 bases, with 16 bases left in between. Germline loops: CDR1 SGHRS, CDR2 YFSETQ. The CDR3 is made up of 15 amino acids. The CDR3 nucleotides are TGCGCCAGCAATAAGGACTCCAGACCTAATTCACCCCTCCACTTT. Translation gives CASNKDSRPNSPLHF.

The chain is built from TRBV11-2 and TRBJ1-6, with D possibly being TRBD1 (5 bases). The CDR3 contains 13 residues. Germline CDR1 SGHAT, CDR2 FQNNGV. V shed 4 bases and J shed 4 bases, with 5 bases lying between them. CDR3 nucleotides: TGTGCCAGCAGCTCAGGGTATAATTCACCCCTCCACTTT. Protein: CASSSGYNSPLHF.

The chain is built from TRBV14 and TRBJ1-2; unclear D gene. V was trimmed by 2 bases and J by 0 bases, leaving 10 bases between them. Looked up from germline, CDR1 is SGHDN and CDR2 is FVKESK. CDR3 length: 15 residues. CDR3 sequence: CASSQRVSTNYGYTF. Here the CDR3 DNA reads TGTGCCAGCAGCCAAAGGGTCAGCACTAACTATGGCTACACCTTC.

The chain carries TRBV12-3 or TRBV12-4 and TRBJ1-4; D gene uncertain. V lost 7 bases, J lost 4 bases, and 16 bases lay in between. The CDR3 covers 15 residues. The CDR3 sequence: CASTEGPGFNEKLFF. The CDR3 DNA sequence: TGTGCCAGCACCGAAGGTCCGGGTTTTAATGAAAAACTGTTTTTT.

This clonotype came up a few times. The rearrangement joins TRBV3-1 to TRBJ2-2; TRBD2 agrees at 7 bases. Trimming removed 6 bases from V and 4 bases from J; junction bases left unmatched: 8. Germline V lookup: CDR1 LGHDT, CDR2 YNNKEL (reference sequence). The CDR3 covers 15 residues. CDR3 coding DNA: TGTGCCAGCAGTCCCCTAACTAGCGCCACCGGGGAGCTGTTTTTT. This encodes CASSPLTSATGELFF.

This clonotype was observed a few times. The rearrangement uses TRBV19 and TRBJ1-2; D not certain. The CDR3 is made up of 13 amino acids. CDR1 and CDR2 (germline): LNHDA, SQIVND (reference sequence). V was clipped by 2 bases and J by 8 bases, with 12 bases between them. The CDR3 coding sequence is TGTGCCAGTAGTATAAGGGCTGAAAGCGGCTACACCTTC. It encodes CASSIRAESGYTF.

In this sample, this clonotype turned up many times. The DNA of the CDR3 is TGTGCCAGCAGCCAAGGCTGGGGAAATCAGCCCCAGCATTTT. The encoded protein is CASSQGWGNQPQHF. The rearrangement links TRBV3-1 to TRBJ1-5; no clear D gene. The V end was cut by 1 base, the J end by 4 bases, with 8 bases between. Germline V lookup: CDR1 LGHDT, CDR2 YNNKEL (reference sequence). The CDR3 extends over 14 amino acids.

This chain connects TRBV30 to TRBJ2-7, with 8 bases that match TRBD1. The CDR3 has 12 amino acids. Germline V gene lookup returns CDR1 GTSNPN and CDR2 SVGIG (reference sequence). The junction had 4 bases not matched to a gene; V was cut back by 4 bases and J by 5 bases. The chain's CDR3 is CAWTGGEDEQYF. The CDR3 region has the DNA TGTGCCTGGACAGGGGGCGAGGACGAGCAGTACTTC.

This clonotype was detected only a few times. This sequence joins TRBV12-3 or TRBV12-4 and TRBJ2-1, with unresolved D. The V gene lost 8 bases and the J gene lost 3 bases, with 17 bases spanning the gap. The CDR3 extends over 15 amino acids. In DNA, the CDR3 is TGTGCCAGCTGCCGGGCCGAGGTTGTCTACAATGAGCAGTTCTTC. The encoded protein is CASCRAEVVYNEQFF.

The chain recombines TRBV28 with TRBJ2-1; 14 bases are a match to TRBD2. The germline V gene has CDR1 MDHEN and CDR2 SYDVKM. This CDR3 contains 16 residues. Trimming cost V 6 bases and J 8 bases; bases outside gene matches: 9. DNA for the CDR3: TGTGCCAGCAGACCCGGGACTAGCGGGAGATGGTATGAGCAGTTCTTC. Amino acid sequence: CASRPGTSGRWYEQFF.

There are many counts of this clonotype. The chain is built from TRBV25-1 and TRBJ2-5, with D maybe TRBD1 (5 bases). The CDR3 length is 13 residues. Germline V gene sequence: CDR1 MGHDK, CDR2 SYGVNS. The V and J ends lost 2 bases and 1 base respectively, with 5 bases between them. The CDR3 here is CASSEDSQETQYF. DNA for the CDR3: TGTGCCAGCAGTGAAGACAGCCAAGAGACCCAGTACTTC.

This clonotype was counted many times. This chain uses TRBV28 with TRBJ2-1, with no clear D. Germline CDR1 reads MDHEN; CDR2 reads SYDVKM. The V gene lost 3 bases and the J gene lost 2 bases, with 11 bases spanning the gap. This CDR3 is built from 15 residues. The CDR3 nucleotides read TGTGCCAGCAGTTTGGCCGGACCAACCTACAATGAGCAGTTCTTC. It encodes CASSLAGPTYNEQFF.